This T cell receptor beta chain derives from a study of PD-1 and CTLA-4 blockade in melanoma. Sequencing used immunoSEQ multiplex PCR; TCRdb keeps in-frame clones, though not all of them. The repertoire holds 25,000 to 35,000 clones, with approximately 90% as singletons. The CDR3 is 17 residues long. Germline CDR1 SGDLS, CDR2 YYNGEE. V dropped 1 base and J dropped 4 bases, with 19 bases sitting between them. This clone was seen just once. This specimen consisted of CD8+ T cells from peripheral blood, obtained from a patient given anti-PD-1 treatment. The rearrangement joins TRBV9 to TRBJ2-3; tentatively, D is TRBD1 (5 bases). The clonotype was recovered from a human donor with melanoma. The CDR3 is CASSVKRGDPSADTQYF. The CDR3 DNA reads TGTGCCAGCAGCGTAAAAAGGGGCGACCCCAGTGCAGATACGCAGTATTTT.